Presented here are 22 T cell receptor beta chains from one specimen sequenced in a study of cytomegalovirus exposure and HLA in healthy donors. A multiplex PCR was run with 60 Vbeta primers and 13 Jbeta primers. This table comes from immunoSEQ multiplex PCR, and its TCRdb copy is limited to in-frame clones, with some not included. Here the sample spans about 110,000 clones, 70% to 85% being singletons. Sample: PBMCs. These receptors were collected from a male donor in good health and CMV-seronegative.

The rearrangement joins TRBV6-6 to TRBJ1-1, with D hard to call. The CDR3 has 13 residues. Germline CDR1 MNHNY, CDR2 SVGAGI (reference sequence). With 7 bases removed from V and 7 bases from J, the gap between germline ends came to 16 bases. CDR3 in DNA: TGTGCCAGCACCCGCGCGGCCGAATATGAAGCTTTCTTT. Residues: CASTRAAEYEAFF.

This clone was detected once. A junction end diverges from the germline sequence, so it may reflect a read error. The chain links TRBV7-9 to TRBJ2-5, with D hard to call. The CDR3 runs to 12 residues. Germline loops: CDR1 SEHNR, CDR2 FQNEAQ (reference sequence). The CDR3 DNA follows: TGTTCCAGCACCTCTAGCCAAGAGACCCAGTACTTC. Its protein product is CSSTSSQETQYF.

CDR3 region: CASSPGGENEQYF. As DNA, the CDR3 is TGTGCCAGCAGCCCAGGGGGCGAAAACGAGCAGTACTTC. The chain couples TRBV6-5 to TRBJ2-7, with TRBD1 matching 8 bases. With 6 bases clipped from V and 5 bases from J, the junction kept 6 bases outside the gene matches. The CDR3 loop spans 13 amino acids. CDR1 and CDR2 from the germline V gene are MNHEY and SVGAGI.

This chain connects TRBV5-3 to TRBJ2-7, with D tentatively TRBD1 (5 bases). TRBV5-3 carries the ORF label, with uncertain function. Trimming took 0 bases from V and 3 from J, leaving 13 bases between them. The CDR3 is 15 amino acids. CDR3 nucleotide sequence: TGTGCCAGAAGCTTGGCTCGAAAGGGGCGCTACGAGCAGTACTTC. Protein: CARSLARKGRYEQYF.

The chain links TRBV30 to TRBJ1-4; 7 bases align to TRBD1. Germline CDR1 reads GTSNPN; CDR2 reads SVGIG (reference sequence). Unmatched junction bases numbered 6, after V lost 2 bases and J lost 3 bases. The CDR3 is 15 residues long. CDR3 nucleotide sequence: TGTGCCTGGAGTTATAACAGGGGAGCTAATGAAAAACTGTTTTTT. Translated: CAWSYNRGANEKLFF.

This chain uses TRBV19 with TRBJ2-5; 10 bases agree with TRBD2. The CDR3 covers 17 residues. V was clipped by 5 bases and J by 4 bases; unmatched bases: 13. Germline V lookup: CDR1 LNHDA, CDR2 SQIVND (reference sequence). CDR3 sequence: CASSRSASGSLGETQYF. The CDR3 nucleotides read TGTGCCAGTAGTCGCAGCGCTAGCGGGAGCTTAGGAGAGACCCAGTACTTC.

This sequence joins TRBV27 and TRBJ2-1; 8 bases agree with TRBD2. With 3 bases clipped from V and 0 bases from J, the junction kept 10 bases outside the gene matches. The CDR3 has 18 amino acids. From germline, CDR1 is MNHEY and CDR2 SMNVEV (reference sequence). This CDR3 is CASSLWGVAGISYNEQFF. CDR3 coding DNA: TGTGCCAGCAGTTTGTGGGGGGTAGCGGGGATCTCCTACAATGAGCAGTTCTTC.

This sequence joins TRBV11-2 and TRBJ2-2; possible D gene TRBD1, 5 bases. V lost 8 bases, J lost 0 bases, and 7 bases lay in between. The CDR3 spans 13 residues. Germline CDR1 is SGHAT and CDR2 is FQNNGV. The chain's CDR3 is CASFRANTGELFF. The CDR3 nucleotides read TGTGCCAGCTTCAGGGCGAACACCGGGGAGCTGTTTTTT.

The V and J genes are TRBV10-3 and TRBJ2-3; a possible D gene is TRBD2 (5 bases). The CDR3 covers 15 residues. Germline V gene sequence: CDR1 ENHRY, CDR2 SYGVKD. V lost 2 bases and J 3 bases, leaving 12 bases between the germline ends. The CDR3: CAISEGGETTDTQYF. The DNA of the CDR3 is TGTGCCATCAGTGAGGGAGGAGAAACGACAGATACGCAGTATTTT.

The CDR3, as DNA: TGTGCCAGTAGTGTCGGACATGCCAATGAGCAGTTCTTC. Its protein is CASSVGHANEQFF. V is TRBV19 and J is TRBJ2-1; tentatively, D is TRBD1 (5 bases). CDR1 is LNHDA, CDR2 SQIVND, per germline (reference sequence). CDR3 length: 13 amino acids. V gave up 5 bases and J gave up 6 bases, with 11 bases separating them.

The V and J genes are TRBV7-8 and TRBJ2-5; TRBD1 matches 8 bases. This CDR3 comprises 14 residues. Trimming took 5 bases from V and 5 from J; bases not matched to a gene: 7. Germline-derived CDR1 and CDR2 are SGHVS and FQNEAQ. The CDR3 DNA reads as TGTGCCAGCAGCCGTCGGACAGGGTGGGAGACCCAGTACTTC. This translates into CASSRRTGWETQYF. The whole variable domain, filled in from reference TRBV7-8 and TRBJ2-5, reads GAGVSQSPRYKVAKRGQDVALRCDPISGHVSLFWYQQALGQGPEFLTYFQNEAQLDKSGLPSDRFFAERPEGSVSTLKIQRTQQEDSAVYLCASSRRTGWETQYFGPGTRLLVL.

V is TRBV30 and J is TRBJ1-1; D is possibly TRBD1 (6 bases). With 0 bases removed from V and 5 bases from J, the gap between germline ends came to 16 bases. The CDR3 loop spans 15 amino acids. CDR1 and CDR2 (germline): GTSNPN, SVGIG (reference sequence). CDR3 region: CAWSVWGRGYTEAFF. Written as DNA, the CDR3 is TGTGCCTGGAGTGTATGGGGCAGGGGTTATACTGAAGCTTTCTTT.

This clone has only a few counts. The chain links TRBV6-6 to TRBJ2-7, with a weak D call TRBD2 (6 bases). Germline CDR1 MNHNY, CDR2 SVGAGI (reference sequence). The CDR3 is made up of 11 amino acids. V lost 4 bases, J lost 5 bases, and 6 bases lay in between. The CDR3 spells CASSWGDEQYF. The CDR3 DNA is TGTGCCAGCAGTTGGGGGGACGAGCAGTACTTC.

The chain joins TRBV6-5 to TRBJ2-7; D not resolved. This CDR3 is built from 13 residues. In germline, CDR1 is MNHEY, CDR2 SVGAGI. Trimming stripped 5 bases from V and 2 bases from J, with 10 bases between. The chain's CDR3 is CASSNRYTYEQYF. As DNA, the CDR3 is TGTGCCAGCAGTAACAGATACACCTACGAGCAGTACTTC.

The chain carries TRBV5-4 and TRBJ2-7; TRBD1 agrees at 8 bases. Unmatched junction bases numbered 15, after V lost 10 bases and J lost 0 bases. This CDR3 is 16 amino acids long. In germline, CDR1 is SGHNT, CDR2 YYREEE (reference sequence). CDR3 coding DNA: TGTGCCGGACCAACACCAGGGGGCTCGACCTCCTACGAGCAGTACTTC. It is translated as CAGPTPGGSTSYEQYF.

This clone was recorded only once. The rearrangement links TRBV25-1 to TRBJ2-3, with D perhaps TRBD2 (5 bases). The germline V and J ends were trimmed by 4 bases and 7 bases, with 15 bases remaining between them. Germline CDR1 reads MGHDK; CDR2 reads SYGVNS. The CDR3 is 14 amino acids. Here the CDR3 reads CASSVSRGRYTQYF. The CDR3 nucleotides are TGTGCCAGCAGTGTTTCCCGGGGAAGGTATACGCAGTATTTT.

The chain employs TRBV6-1 and TRBJ1-2; 11 positions match TRBD1. The length of the CDR3 is 13 residues. The V gene's germline CDR1 is MNHNS and CDR2 SASEGT. V lost 11 bases and J lost 3; bases outside the gene matches: 5. CDR3 in DNA: TGTGCCGGACAGGGGGCCGAAGACTATGGCTACACCTTC. This encodes CAGQGAEDYGYTF.

This chain links TRBV5-1 with TRBJ2-7; no firm D call. Trimming shortened V by 4 bases and J by 5 bases, and 34 bases separated the two germline ends. Germline V gives CDR1 SGHRS, CDR2 YFSETQ. CDR3 length equals 20 residues. CDR3 in amino acids: CASSGIPGQSNVNQYHEQYF. The CDR3 bases are TGCGCCAGCAGCGGAATACCTGGGCAGTCGAATGTGAACCAATACCACGAGCAGTACTTC.

J is TRBJ1-2 and V is TRBV2, with D perhaps matching TRBD1 (6 bases). Trimming removed 7 bases from V and 5 bases from J, with 17 bases in between. This CDR3 has 14 residues. The germline gives CDR1 SNHLY, CDR2 FYNNEI. CDR3 residues: CASKQGLDRYGYTF. The CDR3 coding sequence is TGTGCCAGCAAACAGGGCCTGGACCGTTATGGCTACACCTTC.

The chain combines TRBV27 with TRBJ2-3, with D perhaps TRBD1 (5 bases). The CDR3 totals 15 residues. V lost 6 bases and J lost 2, with 15 bases in between. Germline V CDR1 and CDR2: MNHEY, SMNVEV (reference sequence). CDR3 protein: CASRRTLLNTDTQYF. For the CDR3, the DNA is TGTGCCAGCAGACGGACACTCCTCAACACAGATACGCAGTATTTT.

This clone was counted a few times. The gene calls are TRBV5-1 and TRBJ1-3; TRBD1 is a possible D gene (6 bases). V was cut by 4 bases and J by 2 bases, with 19 bases left in between. The CDR3 has 17 amino acids. Germline V CDR1 and CDR2: SGHRS, YFSETQ. In nucleotides, the CDR3 is TGCGCCAGCAGCGCCAACGTACAGGGTGTTCCTGGAAACACCATATATTTT. This codes for CASSANVQGVPGNTIYF.

The rearrangement links TRBV7-9 to TRBJ1-3; possible D gene TRBD1, 6 bases. Looked up from germline, CDR1 is SEHNR and CDR2 is FQNEAQ (reference sequence). Trimming took off 5 bases at V and 0 bases at J, with 11 bases between the two ends. This CDR3 has 15 amino acids. The CDR3 protein is CASSRGQSSGNTIYF. The CDR3 DNA reads TGTGCCAGCAGCCGAGGACAGAGCTCTGGAAACACCATATATTTT.